This record concerns one T cell receptor (beta chain) sequence. The data were obtained in a study of shared clonotypes between healthy human individuals. For the study at large: Three plates each covered CD4 naive and memory; CD8 naive two, CD8 memory one.

As defined, naive CD8 cells were CD45RO-negative and positively selected for CCR7, with terminally differentiated effector memory CD45RA+ cells excluded. Data came from immunoSEQ multiplex PCR; TCRdb stores just in-frame clones and leaves some out. The sample has roughly 2 million clones; about 95% are singletons. Sequencing used naive CD8+ T cells sorted from blood. This clonotype originated in a man aged 18 to 35 in good health.

The CDR3 sequence: CASSSDRGNEQYF. The DNA of the CDR3 is TGTGCCAGCAGTTCGGACAGGGGAAACGAGCAGTACTTC. The V call is TRBV27, the J call TRBJ2-7; 9 bases map to TRBD1. This CDR3 region has 13 residues. The V segment lost 4 bases and the J segment 5 bases; nucleotides outside the gene matches: 3. The V gene's germline CDR1 is MNHEY and CDR2 SMNVEV (reference sequence).